The 24 T cell receptor beta chains listed next were all sequenced from one sample in a study of T-cell memory formation after mild COVID-19. TCRdb re-called the 5' RACE reads through MiXCR, storing one row per CDR3 protein. The repertoire holds 110,000 to 150,000 distinct CDR3 sequences, with around 15% as singletons. Material for sequencing was PBMCs or a T cell subset sorted from them (not recorded which). The receptors were gathered from an adult woman who had mild COVID-19 (a few samples of this study predate the infection). Cell type and time point are not known.

This clonotype was recorded a few times. The chain is built from TRBV11-2 and TRBJ2-3; D is uncertain. Trimming took off 5 bases at V and 6 bases at J, with 12 bases between the two ends. Germline assignment: CDR1 SGHAT and CDR2 FQNNGV. The CDR3 extends over 13 amino acids. The CDR3 sequence is CASSILLSDTQYF. The CDR3 DNA reads TGTGCCAGCAGCATACTTTTATCCGATACGCAGTATTTT.

The V call is TRBV10-3, the J call TRBJ2-7; no definite D call. The germline V and J ends were trimmed by 2 bases and 0 bases, with 8 bases remaining between them. Germline CDR1 is ENHRY and CDR2 is SYGVKD. This CDR3 region has 14 residues. DNA of the CDR3: TGTGCCATCAGTGAGGAAGCGTTCTCCTACGAGCAGTACTTC. It is translated as CAISEEAFSYEQYF.

The count of this clonotype is one. This sequence joins TRBV5-1 and TRBJ1-1, with TRBD1 as a possible D gene (5 bases). The V and J ends lost 8 bases and 4 bases respectively, with 21 bases between them. The CDR3 consists of 15 residues. CDR1 and CDR2 (germline): SGHRS, YFSETQ. CDR3 sequence reads: CARAEAPPGFTEAFF. In DNA, the CDR3 is TGCGCCAGGGCGGAGGCACCCCCAGGGTTCACTGAAGCTTTCTTT.

This clonotype was seen only a few times. The chain carries TRBV10-2 and TRBJ1-1; TRBD1 matches at 7 bases. The CDR3 consists of 14 residues. CDR1 is WSHSY and CDR2 is SAAADI in the germline V gene. The V gene end was trimmed by 0 bases and the J gene end by 5 bases; junction bases not matched to a gene: 3. The CDR3 region is CASSESTGRTEAFF. CDR3 sequence (DNA): TGCGCCAGCAGTGAGTCGACAGGGCGGACTGAAGCTTTCTTT.

This clonotype was detected only a few times. V usage is TRBV7-9 and J usage is TRBJ1-2; D may be TRBD1 (6 bases). V lost 7 bases to trimming and J lost 4 bases, with 13 bases between them. CDR3 length: 13 residues. Germline CDR1 and CDR2: SEHNR and FQNEAQ (reference sequence). CDR3 loop: CASTDTGPYGYTF. CDR3 coding DNA: TGTGCCAGCACCGATACAGGGCCCTATGGCTACACCTTC.

The chain carries TRBV5-1 and TRBJ1-1; no firm D call. Germline CDR1 and CDR2: SGHRS and YFSETQ. The CDR3 loop spans 15 amino acids. The V and J ends lost 0 bases and 0 bases respectively, with 9 bases between them. The CDR3 reads CASSLAADLNTEAFF. CDR3 sequence (DNA): TGCGCCAGCAGCTTGGCTGCAGATTTGAACACTGAAGCTTTCTTT.

This clonotype was detected only a few times. The rearrangement uses TRBV27 and TRBJ2-7; TRBD2 matches at 10 bases. Germline lookup yields CDR1 MNHEY and CDR2 SMNVEV (reference sequence). This CDR3 is built from 15 residues. V shed 5 bases and J 2 bases; nucleotides not matched to a gene: 6. The DNA for the CDR3 is TGTGCCAGCAGTCCCACGCTAGCGGGGGCCTACGAGCAGTACTTC. Protein sequence: CASSPTLAGAYEQYF.

This clonotype was detected only a few times. The chain couples TRBV9 to TRBJ2-2, with 8 bases that match TRBD2. This CDR3 region has 15 residues. Germline assignment: CDR1 SGDLS and CDR2 YYNGEE. V lost 4 bases and J lost 4; bases outside the gene matches: 6. The DNA for the CDR3 is TGTGCCAGCAGCTCTGCGGCGGGGGGCACCGGGGAGCTGTTTTTT. It codes for CASSSAAGGTGELFF.

The chain links TRBV4-1 to TRBJ1-1; 7 positions agree with TRBD1. Trimming cost V 1 base and J 1 base; bases outside gene matches: 6. There are 16 residues in the CDR3. The germline gives CDR1 MGHRA, CDR2 YSYEKL. The DNA for the CDR3 is TGCGCCAGCAGCCAAGTAGGGGGCAGGAAGAACACTGAAGCTTTCTTT. This codes for CASSQVGGRKNTEAFF.

This clonotype was counted many times. The chain employs TRBV5-1 and TRBJ2-1; 7 nucleotides line up with TRBD2. V shed 1 base and J 6 bases; nucleotides not matched to a gene: 1. The CDR3 is 13 residues long. Per the germline V gene, CDR1 is SGHRS and CDR2 is YFSETQ. DNA for the CDR3: TGCGCCAGCAGCTTGTGGGGGGGCAATGAGCAGTTCTTC. Amino acid sequence: CASSLWGGNEQFF. The full variable domain, with the rest looked up from reference TRBV5-1 and TRBJ2-1, is KAGVTQTPRYLIKTRGQQVTLSCSPISGHRSVSWYQQTPGQGLQFLFEYFSETQRNKGNFPGRFSGRQFSNSRSEMNVSTLELGDSALYLCASSLWGGNEQFFGPGTRLTVL.

This clonotype was counted at least ten times. The rearrangement links TRBV4-3 to TRBJ2-7, with D possibly matching TRBD2 (5 bases). The V gene lost 4 bases and the J gene lost 2 bases, with 15 bases spanning the gap. This CDR3 is 15 amino acids long. Germline values: CDR1 LGHNA, CDR2 YSLEER. Here the CDR3 DNA reads TGCGCCAGCAGCCCCCGGCGAGCGGCAACCTACGAGCAGTACTTC. This translates into CASSPRRAATYEQYF.

Many counts were recorded for this clonotype. This chain uses TRBV30 with TRBJ2-1; no clear D gene. Germline V lookup: CDR1 GTSNPN, CDR2 SVGIG (reference sequence). With 1 base removed from V and 0 bases from J, the gap between germline ends came to 13 bases. The CDR3 loop spans 16 amino acids. CDR3 sequence: CAWSGALTSSYNEQFF. DNA of the CDR3: TGTGCCTGGAGTGGCGCCTTAACGAGCTCCTACAATGAGCAGTTCTTC.

V is TRBV7-6 and J is TRBJ2-1; 9 bases map to TRBD2. Trimming removed 10 bases from V and 0 bases from J; junction bases left unmatched: 4. The CDR3 totals 14 residues. Looked up from germline, CDR1 is SGHVS and CDR2 is FNYEAQ. CDR3 sequence reads: CAIVSGSSYNEQFF. CDR3 coding DNA: TGTGCCATCGTTAGCGGGAGCTCCTACAATGAGCAGTTCTTC.

The V and J genes are TRBV12-3 or TRBV12-4 and TRBJ1-2; possible D gene TRBD1, 5 bases. The CDR3 contains 15 residues. V lost 6 bases and J 7 bases, leaving 21 bases between the germline ends. The CDR3 loop is CASSPEGPLKGGYTF. In DNA, the CDR3 is TGTGCCAGCAGCCCCGAGGGACCCCTCAAGGGTGGCTACACCTTC.

The CDR3: CASSLVGITEAFF. The DNA for the CDR3 is TGCGCCAGCAGCTTGGTGGGAATCACTGAAGCTTTCTTT. The V call is TRBV5-1, the J call TRBJ1-1; D is uncertain. V lost 0 bases and J lost 4, with 7 bases in between. The CDR3 is 13 residues long. Germline assignment: CDR1 SGHRS and CDR2 YFSETQ.

The chain links TRBV2 to TRBJ2-7; TRBD1 is a possible D gene (6 bases). This CDR3 contains 14 residues. Per germline, CDR1 SNHLY and CDR2 FYNNEI. The V end was cut by 6 bases, the J end by 3 bases, with 15 bases between. CDR3 amino acids: CASREPPQGYEQYF. The CDR3 coding sequence is TGTGCCAGCAGGGAGCCGCCACAGGGCTACGAGCAGTACTTC.

The chain joins TRBV5-6 to TRBJ2-2; 8 positions match TRBD1. Per the germline V gene, CDR1 is SGHDT and CDR2 is YYEEEE. This CDR3 has 14 amino acids. V trimming: 0 bases; J trimming: 7 bases; junction bases outside the gene matches: 2. CDR3 bases: TGTGCCAGCAGCTTGGGGACAGGGCACGGGGAGCTGTTTTTT. Translating gives CASSLGTGHGELFF.

This clonotype has just a few counts. This sequence joins TRBV19 and TRBJ1-2, with unresolved D. V was shortened by 1 base and J by 0 bases, with 3 bases between the two germline ends. The CDR3 runs to 13 residues. CDR1 and CDR2 from the germline V gene are LNHDA and SQIVND (reference sequence). For the CDR3, the DNA is TGTGCCAGTAGTATAGGAGCTAACTATGGCTACACCTTC. It encodes CASSIGANYGYTF.

As concerns this clonotype: One end of the junction does not line up with germline, which may come from a read error. This sequence joins TRBV7-7 and TRBJ2-1; 9 bases agree with TRBD2. Germline lookup yields CDR1 SSHAT and CDR2 FNYEAQ (reference sequence). There are 17 residues in the CDR3. CDR3 amino acids: CASSPAPGLAQYNEQFF. In DNA, the CDR3 is TGTGCTAGCAGCCCCGCACCTGGACTAGCGCAATACAATGAGCAGTTCTTC.

This clonotype has a handful of counts. The rearrangement joins TRBV27 to TRBJ1-1, with TRBD1 identical over 10 bases. From germline, CDR1 is MNHEY and CDR2 SMNVEV (reference sequence). Unmatched junction bases numbered 3, after V lost 4 bases and J lost 1 base. This CDR3 contains 15 residues. The CDR3 sequence is CASSSGQGGNTEAFF. CDR3 bases: TGTGCCAGCAGTTCTGGACAGGGGGGGAACACTGAAGCTTTCTTT.

The table lists this clonotype with many counts. The rearrangement joins TRBV12-3 or TRBV12-4 to TRBJ2-3; D may match TRBD1 or TRBD2 (5 bases each). CDR3 length: 15 residues. V lost 5 bases to trimming and J lost 5 bases, with 17 bases between them. The CDR3 DNA sequence: TGTGCCAGCAGTCCGCCGGGACGGACAAAAGATACGCAGTATTTT. This encodes CASSPPGRTKDTQYF.

This chain connects TRBV19 to TRBJ2-5; TRBD2 aligns across 7 bases. Germline CDR1 and CDR2: LNHDA and SQIVND (reference sequence). Trimming removed 2 bases from V and 5 bases from J; junction bases left unmatched: 17. CDR3 length: 18 amino acids. In DNA form, the CDR3 reads TGTGCCAGTAGTATAATGCTAGCGGACGGGCCCAGGCGGGAGACCCAGTACTTC. Residues: CASSIMLADGPRRETQYF.

A single count supports this clonotype. The chain recombines TRBV6-1 with TRBJ1-1, with D uncertain. CDR1 MNHNS and CDR2 SASEGT come from the germline V gene. The CDR3 totals 11 residues. The V end lost 4 bases, the J end lost 8 bases, and 8 bases lay between the germline ends. CDR3 coding DNA: TGTGCCAGCAGTGTGGGAATGGAAGCTTTCTTT. Protein sequence: CASSVGMEAFF.

This clonotype was recorded many times. The CDR3 sequence is CASSYLGGRNEKLFF. Written as DNA, the CDR3 is TGTGCCAGCAGTTACCTCGGAGGCCGGAATGAAAAACTGTTTTTT. This sequence joins TRBV6-2 or TRBV6-3 and TRBJ1-4, with D hard to call. Between the trimmed V and J ends, which lost 2 bases and 5 bases, there was a span of 12 bases. This CDR3 contains 15 residues. Germline V gene lookup returns CDR1 MNHEY and CDR2 SVGEGT.